This is a list of T cell receptor beta chains from one sample in a study of neoadjuvant anti-PD-1 for oral cavity cancer. Profiled with immunoSEQ multiplex PCR; TCRdb holds only in-frame clones, not every one. The sample includes roughly 15,000 clones, 55% to 80% of them seen just once. The sequencing here drew on PBMCs, taken before nivolumab (anti-PD-1) treatment. The receptors stem from a person aged 35-79 years with oral cavity squamous cell carcinoma. The conserved cysteine and the conserved F or W are not part of the CDR3 here.

v_call	j_call	cdr3_aa
TRBV7-9	TRBJ1-4	ASSLVRATDEKLF
TRBV10-2	TRBJ1-5	ASSERGSLGNQPQH
TRBV19	TRBJ1-1	ASSRDRARSTEAF
TRBV7-6	TRBJ2-7	ASSSGTSASSYEQY
TRBV7-2	TRBJ1-1	ASSLGRMNTEAF
TRBV4-1	TRBJ2-1	ASSQALTTYNEQF
TRBV10-2	TRBJ1-6	ASAQGAGGSPLH
TRBV14	TRBJ1-6	ASSVDLRSPLH
TRBV29-1	TRBJ1-2	SVGTESYT
TRBV4-2	TRBJ2-2	ASSPQGLAGDTGELF
TRBV2	TRBJ1-3	ASSEQGQGARDTIY
TRBV5-1	TRBJ2-5	ASSLSRGRETQY
TRBV10-3	TRBJ2-1	AISSLGEQF
TRBV5-4	TRBJ1-2	ASSSEVGTGSRGYT
TRBV2	TRBJ2-1	ASNPGGGILPGRLNEQF
TRBV9	TRBJ1-1	ASSVVQGNTEAF